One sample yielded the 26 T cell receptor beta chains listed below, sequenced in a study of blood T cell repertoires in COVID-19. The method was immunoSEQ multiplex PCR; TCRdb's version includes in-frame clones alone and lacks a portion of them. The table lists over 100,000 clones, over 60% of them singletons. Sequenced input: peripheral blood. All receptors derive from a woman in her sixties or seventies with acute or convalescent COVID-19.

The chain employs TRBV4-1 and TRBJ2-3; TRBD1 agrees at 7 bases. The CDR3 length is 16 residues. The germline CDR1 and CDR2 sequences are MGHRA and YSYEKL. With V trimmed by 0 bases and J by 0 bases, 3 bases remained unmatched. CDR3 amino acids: CASSQDQQGSTDTQYF. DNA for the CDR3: TGCGCCAGCAGCCAAGATCAACAGGGGAGCACAGATACGCAGTATTTT.

CDR3 sequence (DNA): TGTGCCAGCAGCCCAGACCGGGGGGGTTTTGCTGAAGCTTTCTTT. Translating it yields CASSPDRGGFAEAFF. The chain joins TRBV9 to TRBJ1-1, with a possible D match to TRBD1 (5 bases). V was cut by 4 bases and J by 6 bases, with 19 bases left in between. The germline V gene has CDR1 SGDLS and CDR2 YYNGEE. This CDR3 has 15 amino acids.

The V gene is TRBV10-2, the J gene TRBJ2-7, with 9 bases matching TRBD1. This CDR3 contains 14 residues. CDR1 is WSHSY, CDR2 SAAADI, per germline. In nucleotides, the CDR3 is TGCGCTACAACCGGACGGACAGGGGAATACGAGCAGTACTTC. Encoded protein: CATTGRTGEYEQYF.

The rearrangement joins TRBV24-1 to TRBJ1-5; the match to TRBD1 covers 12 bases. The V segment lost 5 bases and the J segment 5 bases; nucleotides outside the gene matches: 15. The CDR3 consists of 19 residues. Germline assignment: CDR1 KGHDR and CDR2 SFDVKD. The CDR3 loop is CATSAGTGGVSWPDQPQHF. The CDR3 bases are TGTGCCACCAGTGCCGGGACAGGGGGCGTAAGCTGGCCGGATCAGCCCCAGCATTTT.

CDR3 sequence (DNA): TGTGCCAGCAGTGACCCGGCGGGCCGGAACACTGAAGCTTTCTTT. Protein: CASSDPAGRNTEAFF. The rearrangement uses TRBV6-1 and TRBJ1-1; D is unclear. The CDR3 spans 15 residues. Per germline, CDR1 MNHNS and CDR2 SASEGT. Trimming removed 3 bases at V and 1 base at J, with 12 bases between.

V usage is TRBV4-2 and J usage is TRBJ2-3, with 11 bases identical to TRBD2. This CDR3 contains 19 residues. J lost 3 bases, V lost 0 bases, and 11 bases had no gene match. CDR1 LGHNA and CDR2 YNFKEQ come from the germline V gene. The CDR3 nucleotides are TGTGCCAGCAGCCAAGACCCACCACTAGCGGGAGTTGGTACAGATACGCAGTATTTT. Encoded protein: CASSQDPPLAGVGTDTQYF.

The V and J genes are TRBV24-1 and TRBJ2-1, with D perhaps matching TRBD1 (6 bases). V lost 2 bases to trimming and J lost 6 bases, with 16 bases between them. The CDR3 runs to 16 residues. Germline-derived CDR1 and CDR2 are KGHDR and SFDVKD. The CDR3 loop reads CATSDSGTSRRNEQFF. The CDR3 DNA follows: TGTGCCACCAGTGATTCCGGGACATCTAGGCGCAATGAGCAGTTCTTC.

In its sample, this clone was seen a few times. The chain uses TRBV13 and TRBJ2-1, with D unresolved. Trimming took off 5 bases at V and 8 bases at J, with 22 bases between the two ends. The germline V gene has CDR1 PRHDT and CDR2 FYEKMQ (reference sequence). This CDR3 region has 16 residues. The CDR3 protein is CASSQRFRLVGDEQFF. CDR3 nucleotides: TGTGCCAGCAGCCAGAGGTTTAGGCTAGTTGGAGATGAGCAGTTCTTC.

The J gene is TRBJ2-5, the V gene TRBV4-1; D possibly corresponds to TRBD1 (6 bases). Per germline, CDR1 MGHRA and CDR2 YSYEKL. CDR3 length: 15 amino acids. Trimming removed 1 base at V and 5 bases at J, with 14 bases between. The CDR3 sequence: CASSQVPRGDETQYF. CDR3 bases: TGCGCCAGCAGCCAAGTACCCAGGGGTGATGAGACCCAGTACTTC.

The DNA for the CDR3 is TGCGCCAGCAGCTTGACGGCGAACACCGGGGAGCTGTTTTTT. Encoded protein: CASSLTANTGELFF. J is TRBJ2-2 and V is TRBV5-1, with unresolved D. V gave up 1 base and J gave up 0 bases, with 4 bases separating them. CDR3 length: 14 amino acids. Per germline, CDR1 SGHRS and CDR2 YFSETQ.

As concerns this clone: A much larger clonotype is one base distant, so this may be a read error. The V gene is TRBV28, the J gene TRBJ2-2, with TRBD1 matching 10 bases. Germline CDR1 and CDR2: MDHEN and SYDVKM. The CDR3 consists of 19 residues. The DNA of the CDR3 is TGTGCCAGCAGTTATCAACAGGGACAGGGGCGTACGAACATCGGGGAGCTGTTTTTT. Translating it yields CASSYQQGQGRTNIGELFF. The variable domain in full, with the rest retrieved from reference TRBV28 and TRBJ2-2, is DVKVTQSSRYLVKRTGEKVFLECVQDMDHENMFWYRQDPGLGLRLIYFSYDVKMKEKGDIPEGYSVSREKKERFSLILESASTNQTSMYLCASSYQQGQGRTNIGELFFGEGSRLTVL.

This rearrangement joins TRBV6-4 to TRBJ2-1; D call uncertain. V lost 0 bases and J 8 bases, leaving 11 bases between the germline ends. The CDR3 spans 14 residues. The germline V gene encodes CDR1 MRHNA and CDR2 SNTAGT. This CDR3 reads CASSDSYSADEQFF. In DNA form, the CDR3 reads TGTGCCAGCAGTGACTCCTATTCCGCCGATGAGCAGTTCTTC.

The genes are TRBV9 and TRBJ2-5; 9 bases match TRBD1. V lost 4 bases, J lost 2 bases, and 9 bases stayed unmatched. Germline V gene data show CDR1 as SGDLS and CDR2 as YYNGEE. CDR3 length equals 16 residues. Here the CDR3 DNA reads TGTGCCAGCAGCATCGGGACAGGGCATCGGCAAGAGACCCAGTACTTC. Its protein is CASSIGTGHRQETQYF.

The CDR3, as DNA: TGTGCCAGTAGTGTGGGGACAGGGCTCAATCAGCCCCAGCATTTT. Translation: CASSVGTGLNQPQHF. The chain joins TRBV19 to TRBJ1-5, with 9 bases fitting TRBD1. The CDR3 is made up of 15 amino acids. Per the germline V gene, CDR1 is LNHDA and CDR2 is SQIVND (reference sequence). V gave up 5 bases and J gave up 3 bases; unmatched junction bases: 5.

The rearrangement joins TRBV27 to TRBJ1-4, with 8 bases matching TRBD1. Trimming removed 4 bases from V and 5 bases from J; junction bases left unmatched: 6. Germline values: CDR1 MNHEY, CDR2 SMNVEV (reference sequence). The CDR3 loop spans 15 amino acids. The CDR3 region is CASSSHRTGNEKLFF. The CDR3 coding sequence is TGTGCCAGCAGTTCCCACCGGACAGGGAATGAAAAACTGTTTTTT.

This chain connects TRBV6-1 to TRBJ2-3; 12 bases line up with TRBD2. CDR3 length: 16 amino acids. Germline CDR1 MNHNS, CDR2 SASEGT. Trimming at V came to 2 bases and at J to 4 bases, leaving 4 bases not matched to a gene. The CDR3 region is CASSERTSGTADTQYF. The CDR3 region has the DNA TGTGCCAGCAGTGAACGGACTAGCGGGACTGCAGATACGCAGTATTTT.

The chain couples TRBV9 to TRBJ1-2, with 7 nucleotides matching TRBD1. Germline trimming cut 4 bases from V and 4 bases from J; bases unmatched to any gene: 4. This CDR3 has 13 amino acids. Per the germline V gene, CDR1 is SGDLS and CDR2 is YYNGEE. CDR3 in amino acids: CASSPRDSYGYTF. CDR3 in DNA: TGTGCCAGCAGCCCCAGGGACAGCTATGGCTACACCTTC.

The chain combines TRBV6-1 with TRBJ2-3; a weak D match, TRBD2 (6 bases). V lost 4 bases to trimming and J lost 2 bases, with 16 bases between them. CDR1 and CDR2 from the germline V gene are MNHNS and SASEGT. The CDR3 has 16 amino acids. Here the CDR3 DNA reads TGTGCCAGCAGTGCGAGTAGCGGATTTCCCACAGATACGCAGTATTTT. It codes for CASSASSGFPTDTQYF.

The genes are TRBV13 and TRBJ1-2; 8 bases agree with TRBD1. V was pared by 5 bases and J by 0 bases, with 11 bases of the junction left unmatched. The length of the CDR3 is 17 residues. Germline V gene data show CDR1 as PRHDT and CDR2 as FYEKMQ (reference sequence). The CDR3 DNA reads TGTGCCAGCAGCCCACCTAACGCAGGGGGCCCTAACTATGGCTACACCTTC. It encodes CASSPPNAGGPNYGYTF. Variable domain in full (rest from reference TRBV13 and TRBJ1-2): AAGVIQSPRHLIKEKRETATLKCYPIPRHDTVYWYQQGPGQDPQFLISFYEKMQSDKGSIPDRFSAQQFSDYHSELNMSSLELGDSALYFCASSPPNAGGPNYGYTFGSGTRLTVV.

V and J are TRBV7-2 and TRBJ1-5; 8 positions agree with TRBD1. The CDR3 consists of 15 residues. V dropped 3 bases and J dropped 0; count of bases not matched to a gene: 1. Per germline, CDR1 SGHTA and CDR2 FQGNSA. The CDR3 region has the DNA TGTGCCAGCAGCTTTCAGGGGGCTAGCAATCAGCCCCAGCATTTT. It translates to CASSFQGASNQPQHF. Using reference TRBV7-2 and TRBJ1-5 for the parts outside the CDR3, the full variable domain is GAGVSQSPSNKVTEKGKDVELRCDPISGHTALYWYRQSLGQGLEFLIYFQGNSAPDKSGLPSDRFSAERTGGSVSTLTIQRTQQEDSAVYLCASSFQGASNQPQHFGDGTRLSIL.

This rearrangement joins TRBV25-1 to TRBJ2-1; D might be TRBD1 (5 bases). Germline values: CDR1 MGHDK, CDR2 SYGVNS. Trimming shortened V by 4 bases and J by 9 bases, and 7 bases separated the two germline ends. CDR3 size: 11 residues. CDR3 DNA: TGTGCCAGCAGTGTAGGGGTTGAGCAGTTCTTC. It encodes CASSVGVEQFF.

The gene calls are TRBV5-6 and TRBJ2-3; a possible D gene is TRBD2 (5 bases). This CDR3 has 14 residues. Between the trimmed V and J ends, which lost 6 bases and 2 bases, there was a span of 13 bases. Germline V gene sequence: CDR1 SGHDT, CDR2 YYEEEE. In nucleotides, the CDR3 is TGTGCCAGCACCCTGGACTCACCCACAGATACGCAGTATTTT. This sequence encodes CASTLDSPTDTQYF.

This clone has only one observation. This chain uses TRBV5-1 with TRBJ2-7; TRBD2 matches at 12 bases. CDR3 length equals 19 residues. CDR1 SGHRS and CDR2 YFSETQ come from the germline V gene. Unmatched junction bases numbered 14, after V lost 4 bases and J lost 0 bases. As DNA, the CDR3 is TGCGCCAGCAGCCCAAGCTTAGGACTAGCGGGATTAATCTCCTACGAGCAGTACTTC. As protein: CASSPSLGLAGLISYEQYF.

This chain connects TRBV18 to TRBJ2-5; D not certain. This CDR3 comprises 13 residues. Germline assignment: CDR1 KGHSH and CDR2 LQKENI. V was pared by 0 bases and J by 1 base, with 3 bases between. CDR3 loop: CASSPPSQETQYF. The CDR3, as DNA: TGTGCCAGCTCACCACCGAGCCAAGAGACCCAGTACTTC. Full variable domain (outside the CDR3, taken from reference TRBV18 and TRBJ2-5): NAGVMQNPRHLVRRRGQEARLRCSPMKGHSHVYWYRQLPEEGLKFMVYLQKENIIDESGMPKERFSAEFPKEGPSILRIQQVVRGDSAAYFCASSPPSQETQYFGPGTRLLVL.

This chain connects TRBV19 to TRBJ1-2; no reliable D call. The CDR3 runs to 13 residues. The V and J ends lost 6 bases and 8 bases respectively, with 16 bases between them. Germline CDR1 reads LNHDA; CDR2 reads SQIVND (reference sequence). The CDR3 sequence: CASRREREGGYTF. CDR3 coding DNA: TGTGCCAGTAGAAGAGAACGGGAAGGGGGCTACACCTTC.

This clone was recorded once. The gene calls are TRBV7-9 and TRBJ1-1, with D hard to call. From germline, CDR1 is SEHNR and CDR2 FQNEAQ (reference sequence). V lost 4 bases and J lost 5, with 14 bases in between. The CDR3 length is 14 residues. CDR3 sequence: CASSYRGQETEAFF. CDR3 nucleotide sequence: TGTGCCAGCAGCTACCGGGGTCAGGAGACTGAAGCTTTCTTT.